This passage covers 32 T cell receptor beta chains from one sample sequenced in a study of a mutant IDH1 vaccine in newly diagnosed glioma. The time point denotes: week 11, during vaccination. Doses of 300 ug of mutant IDH1 20-mer peptide were given with topical imiquimod. Their antigens are not known. Data came from immunoSEQ multiplex PCR; TCRdb stores just in-frame clones and leaves some out. The sample holds 55,000 to 70,000 clones, about 91% seen once. The sample in question was PBMCs, obtained from a glioma patient whose treatment included an IDH1 peptide vaccine. These receptors were taken from a man in his forties with glioma.

The V and J genes are TRBV5-1 and TRBJ2-4, with D perhaps matching TRBD1 or TRBD2 (6 bases each). Deletions cut 2 bases from V and 9 bases from J, with 12 bases between. This CDR3 is 13 amino acids long. Germline loops: CDR1 SGHRS, CDR2 YFSETQ. In nucleotides, the CDR3 is TGCGCCAGCAGCTTACAACAGGGAGGCATTCAGTACTTC. Translation gives CASSLQQGGIQYF.

This clone was counted once. This rearrangement joins TRBV29-1 to TRBJ2-2, with D possibly matching TRBD1 (6 bases). Germline CDR1 reads SQVTM; CDR2 reads ANQGSEA. Trimming took 6 bases from V and 1 from J, leaving 18 bases between them. CDR3 length: 16 residues. In DNA, the CDR3 is TGCAGCGTCTTAACAGGGTCCGGGTGGAACACCGGGGAGCTGTTTTTT. Its protein is CSVLTGSGWNTGELFF.

This clone occurred a few times. This chain connects TRBV19 to TRBJ1-5, with 7 bases matching TRBD1. J gave up 2 bases and V 1 base, and 8 bases lay outside the gene matches. Germline V gene sequence: CDR1 LNHDA, CDR2 SQIVND (reference sequence). There are 17 residues in the CDR3. The CDR3 protein is CASSIAPDRLGNQPQHF. As DNA, the CDR3 is TGTGCCAGTAGTATAGCCCCGGACAGGCTAGGCAATCAGCCCCAGCATTTT.

This chain uses TRBV2 with TRBJ1-2; D may be TRBD1 (6 bases). The V and J ends lost 5 bases and 2 bases respectively, with 12 bases between them. In germline, CDR1 is SNHLY, CDR2 FYNNEI. CDR3 size: 14 residues. CDR3 protein: CASSPSGTNYGYTF. The CDR3 DNA reads as TGTGCCAGCAGTCCTTCCGGGACAAACTATGGCTACACCTTC.

The chain combines TRBV15 with TRBJ2-1, with D possibly being TRBD2 (6 bases). Trimming left V 3 bases short and J 8 bases short, with 14 bases between. Germline V gives CDR1 LNHNV, CDR2 YYDKDF (reference sequence). The CDR3 has 14 residues. The chain's CDR3 is CATSRGGDGYEQFF. The CDR3 DNA follows: TGTGCCACCAGCAGGGGGGGAGATGGCTATGAGCAGTTCTTC. The entire variable domain, with the rest obtained from reference TRBV15 and TRBJ2-1, is as follows: DAMVIQNPRYQVTQFGKPVTLSCSQTLNHNVMYWYQQKSSQAPKLLFHYYDKDFNNEADTPDNFQSRRPNTSFCFLDIRSPGLGDTAMYLCATSRGGDGYEQFFGPGTRLTVL.

CDR3 sequence (DNA): TGTGCCAGCAACTTAGGACAGGGGGCAACGGGGGAAAAACTGTTTTTT. Translated: CASNLGQGATGEKLFF. V usage is TRBV2 and J usage is TRBJ1-4; TRBD1 matches 11 bases. V shed 7 bases, J shed 8 bases, and the junction held 12 bases outside the gene matches. Per germline, CDR1 SNHLY and CDR2 FYNNEI. The CDR3 contains 16 residues.

The V gene is TRBV23-1, the J gene TRBJ1-4; perhaps TRBD1 as D (6 bases). TRBV23-1 is sorted into the ORF group, with uncertain function. V lost 0 bases and J 9 bases, leaving 11 bases between the germline ends. The CDR3 length is 14 residues. The CDR3 DNA reads as TGCGCCAGCAGTCAATCATGGGGGGCAAAAAAACTGTTTTTT. Translating it yields CASSQSWGAKKLFF.

The chain recombines TRBV5-1 with TRBJ1-2; a weak D match, TRBD1 (5 bases). The CDR3 totals 15 residues. V gave up 4 bases and J gave up 1 base, with 14 bases separating them. Germline V gene lookup returns CDR1 SGHRS and CDR2 YFSETQ. CDR3 nucleotides: TGCGCCAGCAGCAGACCCGATGGGGGTAACTATGGCTACACCTTC. It is translated as CASSRPDGGNYGYTF.

This clone was seen more than once but under ten times. The chain has TRBV28 and TRBJ2-1; the match to TRBD1 covers 10 bases. The junction had 9 bases not matched to a gene; V was cut back by 1 base and J by 3 bases. The CDR3 is 18 amino acids. Germline V CDR1 and CDR2: MDHEN, SYDVKM. The CDR3 protein is CASSLFYTGTGDYNEQFF. CDR3 sequence (DNA): TGTGCCAGCAGTTTATTTTACACCGGGACAGGGGACTACAATGAGCAGTTCTTC.

The genes are TRBV30 and TRBJ1-1, with a weak D call TRBD1 (6 bases). The germline gives CDR1 GTSNPN, CDR2 SVGIG (reference sequence). The germline V and J ends were trimmed by 8 bases and 11 bases, with 24 bases remaining between them. This CDR3 region has 13 residues. The CDR3 is CAILRTGKRRAFF. For the CDR3, the DNA is TGTGCCATTCTCCGCACAGGGAAGAGGAGGGCTTTCTTT.

This chain connects TRBV6-1 to TRBJ1-1; no firm D call. V was trimmed by 3 bases and J by 8 bases, leaving 10 bases between them. The CDR3 loop spans 12 amino acids. Germline lookup yields CDR1 MNHNS and CDR2 SASEGT. This CDR3 reads CASSERTPEAFF. DNA of the CDR3: TGTGCCAGCAGTGAGAGGACGCCGGAAGCTTTCTTT.

The gene calls are TRBV28 and TRBJ1-1; TRBD1 matches at 9 bases. Germline V lookup: CDR1 MDHEN, CDR2 SYDVKM. After removal of 4 bases from V and 1 base from J, the junction contained 7 bases not matched to a gene. The CDR3 loop spans 16 amino acids. In DNA, the CDR3 is TGTGCCAGCAGTTACCCGGGACAGGGACGGAACACTGAAGCTTTCTTT. Translated: CASSYPGQGRNTEAFF.

The V call is TRBV28, the J call TRBJ1-5; D unresolved. Germline CDR1 is MDHEN and CDR2 is SYDVKM. There are 16 residues in the CDR3. Trimming pared 3 bases from V and 9 bases from J, leaving 21 bases between. CDR3: CASSFSRAPKGRPQHF. The CDR3 DNA reads as TGTGCCAGCAGTTTCTCGCGGGCCCCCAAAGGTCGGCCCCAGCATTTT. The variable domain in full, completed from reference TRBV28 and TRBJ1-5, reads DVKVTQSSRYLVKRTGEKVFLECVQDMDHENMFWYRQDPGLGLRLIYFSYDVKMKEKGDIPEGYSVSREKKERFSLILESASTNQTSMYLCASSFSRAPKGRPQHFGDGTRLSIL.

The rearrangement links TRBV30 to TRBJ1-5; 8 nucleotides line up with TRBD1. Germline V gene data show CDR1 as GTSNPN and CDR2 as SVGIG (reference sequence). The CDR3 runs to 14 residues. V lost 2 bases, J lost 2 bases, and 2 bases stayed unmatched. The CDR3 bases are TGTGCCTGGAGTAGACAGGGGCGCAATCAGCCCCAGCATTTT. The encoded protein is CAWSRQGRNQPQHF.

This clone was picked up one time. V is TRBV28 and J is TRBJ2-7; 8 nucleotides align to TRBD1. The CDR3 covers 13 residues. The germline gives CDR1 MDHEN, CDR2 SYDVKM. With 5 bases clipped from V and 3 bases from J, the junction kept 3 bases outside the gene matches. The CDR3 protein is CASSKDRGYEQYF. The CDR3 nucleotides read TGTGCCAGCAGTAAAGACAGGGGCTACGAGCAGTACTTC.

The rearrangement joins TRBV28 to TRBJ1-5, with D perhaps TRBD1 (5 bases). Per germline, CDR1 MDHEN and CDR2 SYDVKM. V lost 4 bases and J 6 bases, leaving 16 bases between the germline ends. The CDR3 length is 15 residues. The CDR3 spells CASSSPLGRGQPQHF. CDR3 DNA: TGTGCCAGCAGTTCCCCTCTGGGGAGGGGTCAGCCCCAGCATTTT.

This clone was seen a few times. J is TRBJ1-2 and V is TRBV2, with D tentatively TRBD1 (5 bases). In germline, CDR1 is SNHLY, CDR2 FYNNEI. V was trimmed by 8 bases and J by 2 bases, leaving 9 bases between them. This CDR3 spans 12 amino acids. The CDR3 bases are TGTGCCAGCGGGGCAGGGAACTATGGCTACACCTTC. Translated, it gives CASGAGNYGYTF. The whole variable domain, remainder taken from reference TRBV2 and TRBJ1-2, is EPEVTQTPSHQVTQMGQEVILRCVPISNHLYFYWYRQILGQKVEFLVSFYNNEISEKSEIFDDQFSVERPDGSNFTLKIRSTKLEDSAMYFCASGAGNYGYTFGSGTRLTVV.

The chain has TRBV2 and TRBJ2-5; 15 bases map to TRBD2. CDR1 SNHLY and CDR2 FYNNEI come from the germline V gene. The CDR3 spans 16 residues. The ends lost 4 bases at V and 4 bases at J; junction bases unmatched: 4. Here the CDR3 DNA reads TGTGCCAGCAGTGTAGGACTAGCGGGAGGGAGAGAGACCCAGTACTTC. As protein: CASSVGLAGGRETQYF.

The V and J genes are TRBV7-9 and TRBJ1-2; 8 positions agree with TRBD1. CDR1 and CDR2 (germline): SEHNR, FQNEAQ (reference sequence). The CDR3 runs to 12 residues. J gave up 8 bases and V 5 bases, and 4 bases lay outside the gene matches. CDR3 protein: CASSVGQGGYTF. CDR3 DNA: TGTGCCAGCAGCGTAGGACAGGGCGGCTACACCTTC.

The chain couples TRBV4-3 to TRBJ2-1, with D perhaps TRBD2 (5 bases). Between the trimmed V and J ends, which lost 0 bases and 0 bases, there was a span of 6 bases. This CDR3 region has 15 residues. CDR1 LGHNA and CDR2 YSLEER come from the germline V gene. This chain's CDR3 is CASSQDTSSYNEQFF. For the CDR3, the DNA is TGCGCCAGCAGCCAAGATACTAGCTCCTACAATGAGCAGTTCTTC.

Comments on this clone: One end of the junction fails to match germline, which may point to a read error. V and J are TRBV6-5 and TRBJ2-1, with 9 bases that match TRBD1. Germline V gives CDR1 MNHEY, CDR2 SVGAGI. The CDR3 is 13 residues long. CDR3 bases: TGTGCCAGCAGTTACTCGTCCGGGACAGGGAACGTCTTC. Its protein product is CASSYSSGTGNVF.

The chain combines TRBV15 with TRBJ2-5; D not certain. The J call may be in error: the DNA end matches TRBJ2-7 better. CDR1 and CDR2 from the germline V gene are LNHNV and YYDKDF (reference sequence). The CDR3 extends over 13 amino acids. In DNA, the CDR3 is TGTGCCACCAGCAGAGGGAGCTCCTACGAGCAGTACTTC. Translation gives CATSRGSSYEQYF.

This chain links TRBV2 with TRBJ1-3; D gene ambiguous. This CDR3 has 14 amino acids. Trimming stripped 5 bases from V and 0 bases from J, with 8 bases between. Germline V gene data show CDR1 as SNHLY and CDR2 as FYNNEI. CDR3 region: CASSRWISGNTIYF. DNA of the CDR3: TGTGCCAGCAGTCGGTGGATCTCTGGAAACACCATATATTTT.

This clone has just one count. The chain employs TRBV4-2 and TRBJ1-1; D is uncertain. Germline V gene sequence: CDR1 LGHNA, CDR2 YNFKEQ. The CDR3 spans 13 residues. The V gene lost 6 bases and the J gene lost 3 bases, with 11 bases spanning the gap. CDR3 residues: CASSAGPHTEAFF. The CDR3 DNA follows: TGTGCCAGCAGTGCCGGGCCTCACACTGAAGCTTTCTTT.

The chain combines TRBV7-2 with TRBJ1-1; perhaps TRBD1 as D (6 bases). V shed 5 bases and J shed 7 bases, with 11 bases lying between them. Germline V gene data show CDR1 as SGHTA and CDR2 as FQGNSA. The CDR3 totals 12 residues. The CDR3 DNA is TGTGCCAGCAGCGTCAGGGGAGGTGAAGCTTTCTTT. Protein product: CASSVRGGEAFF. Using reference TRBV7-2 and TRBJ1-1 for the parts outside the CDR3, the full variable domain is GAGVSQSPSNKVTEKGKDVELRCDPISGHTALYWYRQSLGQGLEFLIYFQGNSAPDKSGLPSDRFSAERTGGSVSTLTIQRTQQEDSAVYLCASSVRGGEAFFGQGTRLTVV.

J is TRBJ2-1 and V is TRBV11-2; no clear D gene. The germline V gene encodes CDR1 SGHAT and CDR2 FQNNGV. This CDR3 spans 14 amino acids. Trimming left V 0 bases short and J 2 bases short, with 5 bases between. The CDR3 reads CASSLEATYNEQFF. The CDR3 DNA reads TGTGCCAGCAGCTTAGAAGCTACCTACAATGAGCAGTTCTTC.

This clone was observed a single time. The chain is built from TRBV7-9 and TRBJ1-3; 9 positions agree with TRBD1. The CDR3 is made up of 18 amino acids. Germline values: CDR1 SEHNR, CDR2 FQNEAQ (reference sequence). Trimming cost V 5 bases and J 4 bases; bases outside gene matches: 15. CDR3 nucleotide sequence: TGTGCCAGCAGCCCCCCAGGACAGGGGTTTGCGTCGGGAAACACCATATATTTT. It codes for CASSPPGQGFASGNTIYF.

The chain joins TRBV4-2 to TRBJ2-1; 10 nucleotides line up with TRBD2. The CDR3 covers 16 residues. The germline V gene has CDR1 LGHNA and CDR2 YNFKEQ. The V gene end was trimmed by 0 bases and the J gene end by 7 bases; junction bases not matched to a gene: 6. CDR3 amino acids: CASSQDEASGSNEQFF. As DNA, the CDR3 is TGTGCCAGCAGCCAAGATGAGGCTAGCGGGAGTAATGAGCAGTTCTTC.

CDR3 nucleotides: TGTGCCAGCAGCTTAAGACGGGGCACTGAAGCTTTCTTT. This codes for CASSLRRGTEAFF. The chain couples TRBV7-6 to TRBJ1-1; no firm D call. Germline V gene data show CDR1 as SGHVS and CDR2 as FNYEAQ. CDR3 length equals 13 residues. The germline V and J ends were trimmed by 2 bases and 4 bases, with 8 bases remaining between them.

The rearrangement joins TRBV5-5 to TRBJ1-5; 11 bases map to TRBD1. J lost 2 bases, V lost 4 bases, and 8 bases had no gene match. Germline values: CDR1 SGHKS, CDR2 YYEKEE (reference sequence). The CDR3 is 17 residues long. The CDR3 DNA reads TGTGCCAGCAGCGGGACAGGGGGTGTTGGCGGCAATCAGCCCCAGCATTTT. Translating gives CASSGTGGVGGNQPQHF.

This clone came up a few times. The DNA for the CDR3 is TGTGCCACCAGCAGATCAAAACAGGGGCCGGGGGGAAACACCATATATTTT. The encoded protein is CATSRSKQGPGGNTIYF. The chain joins TRBV15 to TRBJ1-3; TRBD1 matches at 7 bases. The CDR3 loop spans 17 amino acids. The junction had 11 bases not matched to a gene; V was cut back by 2 bases and J by 4 bases. The germline CDR1 and CDR2 sequences are LNHNV and YYDKDF (reference sequence).

This clone has a single count. The gene calls are TRBV4-3 and TRBJ1-2, with 8 bases lining up with TRBD1. The CDR3 has 13 residues. Germline CDR1 LGHNA, CDR2 YSLEER. Trimming at V came to 4 bases and at J to 8 bases, leaving 6 bases not matched to a gene. CDR3 DNA: TGCGCCAGCAGCCCGGACAGGGCTGGAGGCTACACCTTC. Encoded protein: CASSPDRAGGYTF.